The 23 T cell receptor beta chains presented below share a single source sample, sequenced in a study of T cell changes during pregnancy in multiple sclerosis. Produced via immunoSEQ multiplex PCR; TCRdb's table is partial and in-frame only. The sample lists about 48,000 clones, 88% seen once, with less than 1.5% in the top ten. The sequences come from CD4+ T cells from peripheral blood mononuclear cells, collected in the second trimester of pregnancy. All receptors come from a female donor with multiple sclerosis, enrolled in a pregnancy study.

The gene calls are TRBV28 and TRBJ2-7, with 9 bases identical to TRBD1. CDR1 MDHEN and CDR2 SYDVKM come from the germline V gene. CDR3 length equals 15 residues. V was pared by 4 bases and J by 3 bases, with 7 bases of the junction left unmatched. This CDR3 is CASSYTGTGNYEQYF. The CDR3 nucleotides read TGTGCCAGCAGTTACACCGGGACAGGGAACTACGAGCAGTACTTC.

This CDR3 reads CASSIWAGKYNEQFF. As DNA, the CDR3 is TGTGCCAGTAGTATTTGGGCAGGGAAGTACAATGAGCAGTTCTTC. The V call is TRBV19, the J call TRBJ2-1; D may be TRBD1 (5 bases). V lost 3 bases and J lost 4, with 13 bases in between. Per the germline V gene, CDR1 is LNHDA and CDR2 is SQIVND (reference sequence). The CDR3 sequence is 15 residues long.

V gene TRBV4-3 combines with J gene TRBJ2-5; D may be TRBD2 (6 bases). The V and J ends lost 0 bases and 2 bases respectively, with 13 bases between them. This CDR3 contains 16 residues. Germline V gene sequence: CDR1 LGHNA, CDR2 YSLEER. CDR3 amino acids: CASSQDANSGQETQYF. The CDR3 nucleotides read TGCGCCAGCAGCCAAGATGCGAATAGCGGTCAAGAGACCCAGTACTTC.

V gene TRBV2 combines with J gene TRBJ2-1; D ambiguous. The CDR3 covers 13 residues. Trimming left V 1 base short and J 10 bases short, with 11 bases between. Per germline, CDR1 SNHLY and CDR2 FYNNEI. The CDR3 DNA reads TGTGCCAGCAGTGAAGGAGTAGCATGGGAGCAGTTCTTC. Protein product: CASSEGVAWEQFF.

The V and J genes are TRBV5-1 and TRBJ1-2, with TRBD1 matching over 9 bases. From germline, CDR1 is SGHRS and CDR2 YFSETQ. This CDR3 has 16 residues. The ends lost 0 bases at V and 6 bases at J; junction bases unmatched: 9. The CDR3 sequence is CASSLGPQGALHGYTF. The CDR3 nucleotides read TGCGCCAGCAGCTTGGGCCCACAGGGGGCCTTACATGGCTACACCTTC.

This chain uses TRBV28 with TRBJ2-7; 10 nucleotides line up with TRBD2. The germline V gene has CDR1 MDHEN and CDR2 SYDVKM. CDR3 length equals 18 residues. The V segment lost 5 bases and the J segment 0 bases; nucleotides outside the gene matches: 13. In DNA form, the CDR3 reads TGTGCCAGCAGTGCACCGGGACTAGCGTCTATTAGCTCCTACGAGCAGTACTTC. Protein product: CASSAPGLASISSYEQYF.

CDR3 nucleotides: TGTGCCAGCAGTAGCGGGACCCTGAGGGGAGCTTTCTTT. It yields the protein CASSSGTLRGAFF. This rearrangement joins TRBV6-6 to TRBJ1-1, with D possibly being TRBD1 (5 bases). The CDR3 length is 13 residues. The V end lost 5 bases, the J end lost 10 bases, and 17 bases lay between the germline ends. CDR1 MNHNY and CDR2 SVGAGI come from the germline V gene (reference sequence).

The rearrangement links TRBV30 to TRBJ1-3, with 7 bases identical to TRBD1. This CDR3 spans 14 amino acids. V was clipped by 3 bases and J by 3 bases; unmatched bases: 5. Germline values: CDR1 GTSNPN, CDR2 SVGIG (reference sequence). The CDR3: CAWRRTGDGNTIYF. In DNA, the CDR3 is TGTGCCTGGAGAAGAACAGGGGATGGAAACACCATATATTTT.

The chain couples TRBV5-1 to TRBJ2-7, with 8 bases fitting TRBD2. There are 15 residues in the CDR3. CDR1 and CDR2 from the germline V gene are SGHRS and YFSETQ. V was clipped by 4 bases and J by 3 bases; unmatched bases: 9. CDR3 bases: TGCGCCAGCAGCGTAATGACTAGCGCGAGCTACGAGCAGTACTTC. It translates to CASSVMTSASYEQYF. The full variable domain, in which reference TRBV5-1 and TRBJ2-7 provide the parts outside the CDR3, is KAGVTQTPRYLIKTRGQQVTLSCSPISGHRSVSWYQQTPGQGLQFLFEYFSETQRNKGNFPGRFSGRQFSNSRSEMNVSTLELGDSALYLCASSVMTSASYEQYFGPGTRLTVT.

The CDR3: CASSRGGYGYTF. The CDR3 coding sequence is TGTGCCAGCAGCCGGGGGGGATATGGCTACACCTTC. J is TRBJ1-2 and V is TRBV14; D might be TRBD1 (5 bases). The CDR3 extends over 12 amino acids. The V gene's germline CDR1 is SGHDN and CDR2 FVKESK. V was clipped by 4 bases and J by 5 bases, with 8 bases between them.

This clone was observed once. The chain recombines TRBV30 with TRBJ2-7; 12 nucleotides agree with TRBD2. The CDR3 consists of 16 residues. The V segment lost 4 bases and the J segment 6 bases; nucleotides outside the gene matches: 13. Per the germline V gene, CDR1 is GTSNPN and CDR2 is SVGIG (reference sequence). The CDR3 nucleotides are TGTGCCTGGACCTCAAACCCTAGCGGGAGGGCACGCGAGCAGTACTTC. Translating gives CAWTSNPSGRAREQYF.

The chain has TRBV10-1 and TRBJ1-5, with D unclear. V was clipped by 5 bases and J by 0 bases, with 14 bases between them. The CDR3 is 16 amino acids. Looked up from germline, CDR1 is WNHNN and CDR2 is SYGVQD (reference sequence). CDR3 in amino acids: CASSIGGMDSNQPQHF. As DNA, the CDR3 is TGCGCCAGCAGTATTGGAGGAATGGATAGCAATCAGCCCCAGCATTTT.

The chain is built from TRBV7-8 and TRBJ2-7; the match to TRBD2 covers 9 bases. Germline trimming cut 5 bases from V and 1 base from J; bases unmatched to any gene: 9. This CDR3 comprises 16 residues. Germline V gene data show CDR1 as SGHVS and CDR2 as FQNEAQ. This CDR3 is CASSQNSGSGSYEQYF. In DNA form, the CDR3 reads TGTGCCAGCAGCCAAAATAGCGGGAGTGGGTCCTACGAGCAGTACTTC.

This rearrangement joins TRBV2 to TRBJ1-2; D is unclear. The V gene lost 4 bases and the J gene lost 3 bases, with 9 bases spanning the gap. Germline values: CDR1 SNHLY, CDR2 FYNNEI. CDR3 length: 13 residues. CDR3 residues: CASSVEQHYGYTF. The CDR3 nucleotides are TGTGCCAGCAGTGTGGAACAGCACTATGGCTACACCTTC.

This sequence joins TRBV19 and TRBJ1-1; D unresolved. V shed 5 bases and J shed 7 bases, with 11 bases lying between them. This CDR3 comprises 12 residues. Germline-derived CDR1 and CDR2 are LNHDA and SQIVND (reference sequence). The CDR3 protein is CASSLLGYEAFF. The CDR3 DNA follows: TGTGCCAGTAGTTTACTAGGGTATGAAGCTTTCTTT. Complete variable domain (other parts from reference TRBV19 and TRBJ1-1): DGGITQSPKYLFRKEGQNVTLSCEQNLNHDAMYWYRQDPGQGLRLIYYSQIVNDFQKGDIAEGYSVSREKKESFPLTVTSAQKNPTAFYLCASSLLGYEAFFGQGTRLTVV.

The chain recombines TRBV11-2 with TRBJ2-7; TRBD1 matches at 8 bases. V shed 3 bases and J 6 bases; nucleotides not matched to a gene: 1. Germline V gives CDR1 SGHAT, CDR2 FQNNGV. This CDR3 spans 12 amino acids. The CDR3 protein is CASSFDRGEQYF. The CDR3 region has the DNA TGTGCCAGCAGCTTCGACAGGGGCGAGCAGTACTTC. Variable domain in full (rest from reference TRBV11-2 and TRBJ2-7): EAGVAQSPRYKIIEKRQSVAFWCNPISGHATLYWYQQILGQGPKLLIQFQNNGVVDDSQLPKDRFSAERLKGVDSTLKIQPAKLEDSAVYLCASSFDRGEQYFGPGTRLTVT.

The chain combines TRBV27 with TRBJ1-5; D unclear. Germline V lookup: CDR1 MNHEY, CDR2 SMNVEV (reference sequence). Trimming took off 5 bases at V and 6 bases at J, with 11 bases between the two ends. This CDR3 is 13 amino acids long. The CDR3 loop reads CASSLKTGQPQHF. The CDR3 coding sequence is TGTGCCAGCAGTCTCAAAACGGGTCAGCCCCAGCATTTT.

V gene TRBV13 combines with J gene TRBJ2-5; TRBD1 is a possible D gene (6 bases). The germline V and J ends were trimmed by 5 bases and 2 bases, with 9 bases remaining between them. This CDR3 comprises 13 residues. Germline V gene sequence: CDR1 PRHDT, CDR2 FYEKMQ (reference sequence). CDR3 sequence reads: CASSTGQQETQYF. In nucleotides, the CDR3 is TGTGCCAGCAGCACGGGACAACAAGAGACCCAGTACTTC.

The chain combines TRBV30 with TRBJ1-1, with 11 bases aligning to TRBD1. Germline lookup yields CDR1 GTSNPN and CDR2 SVGIG (reference sequence). The V segment lost 6 bases and the J segment 3 bases; nucleotides outside the gene matches: 6. The CDR3 length is 14 residues. CDR3: CACQRGQGDTEAFF. The CDR3 DNA sequence: TGTGCCTGCCAGAGGGGACAGGGGGACACTGAAGCTTTCTTT.

This clone was observed once. This chain uses TRBV7-2 with TRBJ2-7, with D possibly being TRBD1 (6 bases). V dropped 1 base and J dropped 5 bases, with 15 bases sitting between them. Germline lookup yields CDR1 SGHTA and CDR2 FQGNSA. CDR3 length equals 15 residues. The CDR3 is CASSLGGRGDNEQYF. For the CDR3, the DNA is TGTGCCAGCAGCTTAGGGGGGCGAGGAGATAACGAGCAGTACTTC. The whole variable domain, filled in from reference TRBV7-2 and TRBJ2-7, reads GAGVSQSPSNKVTEKGKDVELRCDPISGHTALYWYRQSLGQGLEFLIYFQGNSAPDKSGLPSDRFSAERTGGSVSTLTIQRTQQEDSAVYLCASSLGGRGDNEQYFGPGTRLTVT.

The chain combines TRBV4-1 with TRBJ1-4; the match to TRBD1 covers 7 bases. V trimming: 6 bases; J trimming: 6 bases; junction bases outside the gene matches: 10. Germline CDR1 reads MGHRA; CDR2 reads YSYEKL. The CDR3 is made up of 15 amino acids. CDR3 sequence: CASRPPGQPYEKLFF. DNA for the CDR3: TGCGCCAGCAGACCCCCGGGACAGCCTTATGAAAAACTGTTTTTT.

The rearrangement joins TRBV7-2 to TRBJ2-7; D not resolved. CDR3 length: 14 residues. V was trimmed by 5 bases and J by 0 bases, leaving 11 bases between them. Germline lookup yields CDR1 SGHTA and CDR2 FQGNSA. The DNA for the CDR3 is TGTGCCAGCAGCCTGGCATATCCCTCCTACGAGCAGTACTTC. Translated: CASSLAYPSYEQYF.

The chain joins TRBV21-1 to TRBJ2-3; the tabulated D call, TRBD2, remains unverified against the DNA. TRBV21-1 is flagged as a pseudogene. The CDR3 covers 13 residues. This CDR3 is CASSKEGGARKYF. The CDR3, as DNA: TGTGCCAGCAGCAAAGAGGGGGGGGCAAGAAAGTATTTT.